This T cell receptor (beta chain) was recovered during a study of blood T cell repertoires in COVID-19. Trimming took off 4 bases at V and 5 bases at J, with 15 bases between the two ends. CDR3 length: 14 amino acids. CDR1 and CDR2 from the germline V gene are SGHRS and YFSETQ. The protocol was immunoSEQ multiplex PCR, while the TCRdb copy is restricted to in-frame clones and leaves out a portion. The sample has approximately 300,000 clones, under 90% seen once. Recovery meant two consecutive negative NP/OP PCR tests, professional clearance, or resolved symptoms. Sequences were obtained from PBMCs or T cells enriched from blood (not recorded which). The TCR originated in a woman between 18 and 29 years old who had recovered from COVID-19. The rearrangement joins TRBV5-1 to TRBJ2-5; D is perhaps TRBD2 (5 bases). CDR3 in amino acids: CASSPEVTSETQYF. As DNA, the CDR3 is TGCGCCAGCAGCCCGGAGGTGACTTCGGAGACCCAGTACTTC.